The clone carrying this TCR beta chain has a handful of counts. Its antigen is as yet unknown. Ahead of DNA extraction, samples held about 1-10 million cryopreserved PBMC each. This record belongs to a study of long-term antiretroviral therapy in people with HIV. Overall study results and limits: Samples were collected from 2004 to 2017 under possibly less effective ART regimens.

Germline V CDR1 and CDR2: SGHTA, FQGTGA. Trimming left V 2 bases short and J 4 bases short, with 15 bases between. This CDR3 has 15 amino acids. At survey level, the immunoSEQ assay was run in its v3.0 version. Libraries were prepared by immunoSEQ multiplex PCR; TCRdb keeps only in-frame clonotypes and omits some of them. The sample lists approximately 17,000 clones; about four fifths were seen once. This specimen consisted of unsorted PBMCs, obtained 0.6 years after starting antiretroviral therapy. This receptor was obtained from a woman younger than 30 with HIV. The gene calls are TRBV7-3 and TRBJ2-7; either TRBD1 or TRBD2 may supply D (6 bases each). DNA of the CDR3: TGTGCCAGCAGCTTAGGGGGCGGGAAGGATTACGAGCAGTACTTC. Its protein is CASSLGGGKDYEQYF. The full variable domain, rest sourced from reference TRBV7-3 and TRBJ2-7, is GAGVSQTPSNKVTEKGKYVELRCDPISGHTALYWYRQSLGQGPEFLIYFQGTGAADDSGLPNDRFFAVRPEGSVSTLKIQRTERGDSAVYLCASSLGGGKDYEQYFGPGTRLTVT.